The clone carrying this T cell receptor beta chain was seen repeatedly, ten times or more. Its antigen is still unknown. This entry belongs to a study of Graves' ophthalmopathy and Graves' hyperthyroidism. The study's findings and limits: Sensitivity of 55% to 71% and specificity of 72% to 80% were achieved by the model that predicted ophthalmopathy progression. Detected in blood as well were most expanded thyroid clonotypes with frequency above 0.001.

The CDR3 is 12 amino acids. The germline V gene encodes CDR1 KGHSH and CDR2 LQKENI. J was trimmed by 11 bases and V by 0 bases; bases with no gene match: 0. Amplification of the TCR beta CDR3 regions used RNA transcripts (as template). First-round RT-PCR employed HTBI primers, with a second-round multiplex PCR after it. MiXCR, applied by TCRdb to the multiplex PCR reads, yields one record per CDR3 protein. The sample yields about half a million distinct CDR3 sequences, around an eighth seen once. The chain is built from TRBV18 and TRBJ1-1; 10 bases line up with TRBD1. Sequencing was carried out using blood. The TCR sequence derives from a woman aged 30 to 39 with Graves' ophthalmopathy. The CDR3 reads CASSPPDRGAFF. The CDR3 coding sequence is TGTGCCAGCTCACCACCGGACAGGGGGGCTTTCTTT.